This T cell receptor (beta chain) was recorded in a study of neurological immune-mediated disorders. Broader study findings: The most TCR clonal expansion was seen in HTLV-1-associated myelopathy, whereas the least was seen in multiple sclerosis, below the level in healthy controls. Private repertoires in all groups were suggested by the finding that expanded clones across subjects shared no CDR3 amino acid sequences.

The CDR3 covers 13 residues. Germline CDR1 reads DFQATT; CDR2 reads SNEGSKA (reference sequence). The V end lost 6 bases, the J end lost 5 bases, and 11 bases lay between the germline ends. For the unsorted libraries, 2 million PBMCs stored at -80 C served as input. Many counts were recorded for this clonotype. The antigen remains unidentified. The cDNA was produced through 5'RACE with 10-nucleotide random UMIs. TCRdb used MiXCR to reprocess the 5' RACE reads, holding one entry per CDR3 protein. The sample gives tens of thousands of distinct CDR3 sequences, 3.5% to 5.5% of which show up once; around 5% is in the top ten.

Sequenced: PBMCs. V and J are TRBV20-1 and TRBJ1-6; D not resolved. The origin of this receptor is a woman aged 55-70 years with multiple sclerosis. DNA of the CDR3: TGCAGTGCGGTACAGACCAATAATTCACCCCTCCACTTT. Amino acid sequence: CSAVQTNNSPLHF.